Below are 25 T cell receptor delta chains sequenced from a single sample in a study of γδ T cells in repeated Plasmodium falciparum infection. TCRdb re-called the multiplex PCR reads through CATT. Here the sample spans around 50,000 delta-chain clones, about 1.9% being singletons. Vgamma9/Vdelta2+ and Vdelta2-negative gammadelta T cells were flow-sorted from PBMC for bulk sequencing. The sample taken for sequencing was gamma-delta T cells from blood. These receptors were taken from a pool of human donors (malaria-infected and uninfected, not separated).

With regard to this clone: The protein recorded in TCRdb matches a much larger clone and deviates from this DNA's translation at residue 11, suggesting a read error; the protein here is obtained by translating the DNA. The rearrangement uses TRDV2 and TRDJ3; 9 bases are a match to TRDD3. The J gene is not listed in TCRdb, so it was assigned here from a DNA match to germline. This CDR3 has 19 amino acids. V shed 3 bases, J shed 3 bases, and the junction held 11 bases outside the gene matches. Germline CDR1 is GEAIGNYY and CDR2 is EKD. CDR3 in amino acids: CACDSVGDRSYWDTRQMFF. The CDR3 DNA reads TGTGCCTGTGACTCCGTGGGGGATAGGAGCTACTGGGACACCCGACAGATGTTTTTC.

This clone was observed at least ten times. This may come from a read error, since a much larger clone is one base off. The rearrangement joins TRDV1 to TRDJ1; D not certain. The V and J ends lost 1 base and 7 bases respectively, with 7 bases between them. The CDR3 spans 12 residues. Germline lookup yields CDR1 TSWWSYY and CDR2 QGS. CDR3 region: CALGEPSGKLIF. Here the CDR3 DNA reads TGTGCTCTTGGGGAACCCTCCGGTAAACTCATCTTT.

Comments on this clone: A much bigger clone sits one base away, suggesting this may be a read error. CDR3 sequence reads: CALGGSRTPVPTSTDKLIF. The CDR3 bases are TGTGCCCTTGGGGGCTCCAGGACGCCTGTCCCAACTAGCACCGATAAACTCATCTTT. The rearrangement joins TRDV1 to TRDJ1; tentatively, D is TRDD3 (6 bases). TCRdb lists no J gene, so it was determined here by aligning the DNA to germline. The CDR3 extends over 19 amino acids. Germline V gives CDR1 TSWWSYY, CDR2 QGS.

A note on this clone: The TCRdb protein, from a much larger clone, departs from this DNA's translation at residue 18, likely by read error; the protein shown derives from the DNA. The V gene is TRDV3, the J gene TRDJ1; 7 nucleotides line up with TRDD2. No J gene was available from TCRdb, and it was assigned here by a germline match of the DNA. The V gene end was trimmed by 2 bases and the J gene end by 4 bases; junction bases not matched to a gene: 37. The CDR3 contains 23 residues. Per the germline V gene, CDR1 is TVYSNPD and CDR2 is GDNSRS (reference sequence). CDR3 residues: CAFPIPTISAKHRYRMYIDKLIF. CDR3 DNA: TGTGCCTTTCCCATTCCTACGATCTCGGCGAAGCATAGATACCGCATGTACATCGATAAACTCATCTTT.

In this sample, this clone turned up a few times. A far larger clone is off by one base, so a read error is likely. The V call is TRDV3, the J call TRDJ1; 12 bases are a match to TRDD3. The J gene was missing in TCRdb and was found by matching the end of the DNA to germline. Germline V gives CDR1 TVYSNPD, CDR2 GDNSRS (reference sequence). J gave up 0 bases and V 5 bases, and 22 bases lay outside the gene matches. This CDR3 region has 20 residues. CDR3 region: CATTTCPGGYAKEYTDKLIF. The CDR3 nucleotides read TGTGCCACAACTACGTGCCCTGGGGGATACGCCAAAGAGTACACCGATAAACTCATCTTT.

On this clone itself: A much larger clone sits a single nucleotide away, making a read error possible. This chain links TRDV1 with TRDJ1; weak D call: TRDD2 (5 bases). The CDR3 has 17 amino acids. Germline CDR1 TSWWSYY, CDR2 QGS. Trimming took 2 bases from V and 10 from J, leaving 26 bases between them. The chain's CDR3 is CALGESIPFIQGGVLIF. The CDR3 DNA reads TGTGCTCTTGGGGAATCGATTCCTTTTATCCAGGGAGGTGTACTCATCTTT.

This clone occurred many times. TCRdb pairs this DNA with a much larger clone's protein that differs at residue 11, likely a read error; the protein shown was translated from the DNA. The chain links TRDV3 to TRDJ1; 8 nucleotides match TRDD3. The CDR3 sequence is 16 residues long. The J segment lost 4 bases and the V segment lost 2 bases, leaving 15 bases of the junction unmatched. Germline loops: CDR1 TVYSNPD, CDR2 GDNSRS (reference sequence). This chain's CDR3 is CAFDYWGPAYIDKLIF. The DNA for the CDR3 is TGTGCCTTTGATTACTGGGGGCCAGCGTACATCGATAAACTCATCTTT.

Only a few counts were recorded for this clone. The sample contains more than one DNA sequence encoding this CDR3. CDR3 amino acids: CACDQPGGGPPADKLIF. The CDR3 nucleotides read TGTGCCTGTGACCAACCCGGGGGGGGACCCCCTGCCGATAAACTCATCTTT. The rearrangement joins TRDV2 to TRDJ1; TRDD3 might be the D (6 bases). TCRdb is silent on the J gene; assignment here came from matching the DNA to germline. The CDR3 is 17 amino acids. Germline CDR1 and CDR2: GEAIGNYY and EKD. V was pared by 3 bases and J by 3 bases, with 22 bases between.

This clone was counted a few times. The protein in TCRdb stems from a much larger clone and differs at residue 7 from this DNA's translation, likely a read error; here the protein is translated from the DNA. The V call is TRDV1, the J call TRDJ2, with 12 positions matching TRDD3. No J segment appears in TCRdb, so it was assigned here by matching the sequence to germline. The CDR3 runs 25 residues. V lost 4 bases and J lost 4; bases outside the gene matches: 31. In germline, CDR1 is TSWWSYY, CDR2 QGS. The CDR3 DNA reads TGTGCTCTTGGGGCCACGCCCTTTACCTCTACACCTTTGTACTGGGGGATACAGGGGACAGCACAACTCTTCTTT. Amino acids: CALGATPFTSTPLYWGIQGTAQLFF.

This clone has only a few counts. Only one base separates this from a far larger clonotype, so it likely reflects a read error. Within the sample, other DNA sequences also encode this same CDR3. The chain has TRDV1 and TRDJ1; 12 bases align to TRDD3. The J gene comes from matching the DNA to germline here; TCRdb lacks it. Germline values: CDR1 TSWWSYY, CDR2 QGS. This CDR3 spans 25 amino acids. CDR3 sequence: CALGEPTSFLRAYRTGGYSTDKLIF. Written as DNA, the CDR3 is TGTGCCCTTGGGGAACCCACCTCCTTCCTACGAGCCTATCGGACTGGGGGATACAGTACCGATAAACTCATCTTT.

This clone was seen ten or more times. One base separates it from a far larger clone, so it is likely a read error. Other DNA sequences of this sample code for an identical CDR3. This chain joins TRAV38-2/DV8 and TRDJ1; D possibly corresponds to TRDD3 (5 bases). Germline V lookup: CDR1 TSESDYY, CDR2 QEAYKQQN. This CDR3 contains 20 residues. The V end was cut by 6 bases, the J end by 7 bases, with 37 bases between. CDR3 nucleotide sequence: TGTGCTTATATAGGTAGCGGGAGCACTCCCGGCCGGTGGTGGGGCCTTAAACTCATCTTT. Its protein product is CAYIGSGSTPGRWWGLKLIF.

This clone was seen repeatedly, ten times or more. The protein given by TCRdb reflects a much larger clone and differs at residue 12 from this DNA's translation, likely from a read error; the protein shown is the DNA's translation. The gene calls are TRDV2 and TRDJ1, with 12 bases matching TRDD3. Since TCRdb gives no J gene, matching the DNA to germline was used here to assign it. Looked up from germline, CDR1 is GEAIGNYY and CDR2 is EKD. V shed 1 base and J 0 bases; nucleotides not matched to a gene: 17. The CDR3 is 21 amino acids. As DNA, the CDR3 is TGTGCCTGTGACACTCTTTTACTGGGGGATACTAACCTCGACAACACCGATAAACTCATCTTT. The encoded protein is CACDTLLLGDTNLDNTDKLIF.

Many counts were recorded for this clone. Translating this DNA gives a protein that differs at residue 12 from the TCRdb one, which belongs to a much larger clone; a read error is likely, and the protein shown is this translation. The gene calls are TRDV2 and TRDJ1; possible D gene TRDD3, 6 bases. The J gene, missing from TCRdb, was assigned here through DNA to germline matching. This CDR3 has 20 amino acids. Germline V gene lookup returns CDR1 GEAIGNYY and CDR2 EKD. V was cut by 1 base and J by 0 bases, with 26 bases left in between. CDR3: CACDTHPRMLGNRYTDKLIF. The CDR3 DNA reads as TGTGCCTGTGACACGCATCCCCGAATGCTGGGGAATAGGTACACCGATAAACTCATCTTT.

A note on this clone: This likely reflects a read error, since a far larger clone is one base away. The same CDR3 also results from other DNA sequences found in this sample. CDR3 coding DNA: TGTGCTCTTGGGGAACCGGCGTACTGGGGGATACCTGTGTTGATAGCTTTAACAGCACAACTCTTCTTT. It specifies CALGEPAYWGIPVLIALTAQLFF. The chain joins TRDV1 to TRDJ2, with TRDD3 matching over 12 bases. TCRdb lists no J gene, so it was determined here by aligning the DNA to germline. The CDR3 runs 23 residues. Germline assignment: CDR1 TSWWSYY and CDR2 QGS.

Details on this clone: The protein TCRdb lists belongs to a much larger clone and differs from this DNA's translation at residue 3, which points to a read error; the protein shown is made from the DNA. The gene calls are TRDV2 and TRDJ1, with 7 bases that match TRDD3. Matching the DNA to germline supplied the J gene, which TCRdb does not give. Germline V CDR1 and CDR2: GEAIGNYY, EKD. The CDR3 is 15 amino acids. The CDR3 protein is CASDSLGMNTDKLIF. In DNA, the CDR3 is TGTGCCAGTGATTCACTGGGGATGAACACCGATAAACTCATCTTT.

To note about this clone: A read error is the likely source, as a far larger clone sits one nucleotide away. Other DNA sequences in this specimen translate into the identical CDR3. V and J are TRDV1 and TRDJ1; 10 bases align to TRDD3. The J gene, missing from TCRdb, was assigned here through DNA to germline matching. Germline values: CDR1 TSWWSYY, CDR2 QGS. CDR3 length equals 20 residues. The CDR3 DNA sequence: TGCGCTCTTGGGGTCCCCTTAGGGGGATACGCACTGCGATACACCGATAAACTCATCTTT. Its translation: CALGVPLGGYALRYTDKLIF.

This clone came up a few times. TCRdb's protein for this DNA is that of a much larger clone and differs from the translation at residue 7, likely a read error; the protein shown is the DNA translation. The chain combines TRDV1 with TRDJ2, with 9 bases fitting TRDD3. Since TCRdb gives no J gene, matching the DNA to germline was used here to assign it. This CDR3 region has 21 residues. Germline trimming cut 1 base from V and 4 bases from J; bases unmatched to any gene: 19. The germline V gene encodes CDR1 TSWWSYY and CDR2 QGS. The CDR3, as DNA: TGTGCTCTTGGGGAACCACATTTTTTCACTGGGGGACGTTATCGGACAGCACAACTCTTCTTT. Amino acid sequence: CALGEPHFFTGGRYRTAQLFF.

This clone was recorded many times. The protein TCRdb gives is from a much larger clone and does not agree with this DNA's translation at residue 16, likely a read error; the protein shown here comes from the DNA. The V call is TRDV2, the J call TRDJ3; 9 bases line up with TRDD3. TCRdb records no J gene; here it was assigned by comparing the DNA to germline. Germline CDR1 and CDR2: GEAIGNYY and EKD. The CDR3 totals 19 residues. The CDR3 coding sequence is TGTGCCTGTGACTCCGTGGGGGATAGGAGCTCCTGGGACACCCGACGGATGTTTTTC. It codes for CACDSVGDRSSWDTRRMFF.

This clone was seen ten or more times. The protein in TCRdb stems from a much larger clone and differs at residue 18 from this DNA's translation, likely a read error; here the protein is translated from the DNA. CDR3 DNA sequence: TGTGCCTGTGAAGGCCTTCCTACCGGGGGATACAAGGACACCGATAAACTCACCTTT. It specifies CACEGLPTGGYKDTDKLTF. The V gene is TRDV2, but the J gene lacks a call; TRDD3 is the table's D call, not checked against the DNA. The CDR3 totals 19 residues. Germline CDR1 reads GEAIGNYY; CDR2 reads EKD.

In this sample, this clone turned up a few times. The protein TCRdb lists belongs to a much larger clone and differs from this DNA's translation at residue 3, which points to a read error; the protein shown is made from the DNA. The chain is built from TRDV2 and TRDJ1; 8 bases line up with TRDD3. Because TCRdb records no J gene, it was assigned here through a match of the DNA to germline. This CDR3 has 17 amino acids. Germline V gene sequence: CDR1 GEAIGNYY, CDR2 EKD. CDR3 sequence: CAGDPLGDLEHTDKLIF. The CDR3 DNA follows: TGTGCCGGTGACCCTCTGGGGGACCTAGAGCACACCGATAAACTCATCTTT.

Concerning this clone itself: A clone one base away is much larger, so this may be a read error. The V call is TRDV2, the J call TRDJ1; D gene unclear. TCRdb does not report a J gene; here it was assigned by matching the DNA to germline references. V was pared by 3 bases and J by 2 bases, with 18 bases between. CDR1 and CDR2 from the germline V gene are GEAIGNYY and EKD. The CDR3 length is 16 residues. In nucleotides, the CDR3 is TGTGCCTGTGACCTGCTAATTCGGGGTTCTACCGATAAACTCATCTTT. Translation gives CACDLLIRGSTDKLIF.

Comments on this clone: The protein given by TCRdb reflects a much larger clone and differs at residue 6 from this DNA's translation, likely from a read error; the protein shown is the DNA's translation. V usage is TRDV1 and J usage is TRDJ1, with TRDD3 matching over 12 bases. The J gene was not available in TCRdb and was assigned here by matching the DNA to germline segments. Looked up from germline, CDR1 is TSWWSYY and CDR2 is QGS. The CDR3 loop spans 22 amino acids. J lost 0 bases, V lost 1 base, and 18 bases had no gene match. CDR3 nucleotide sequence: TGTGCTCTTGGGGAACACTGCCCTCATCTACTGGGGGATACCATATACACCGATAAACTCATCTTT. This encodes CALGEHCPHLLGDTIYTDKLIF.

This clone was counted many times. The protein held in TCRdb is that of a much larger clone and does not match this DNA's translation at residue 17, likely because of a read error; the protein shown is translated from the DNA. The chain carries TRAV38-2/DV8 and TRDJ1, with TRDD3 identical over 11 bases. CDR1 and CDR2 from the germline V gene are TSESDYY and QEAYKQQN. CDR3 size: 19 residues. CDR3 region: CAYSPSGEAVGDTSDKPIF. CDR3 DNA: TGTGCTTATAGTCCCAGCGGTGAGGCGGTGGGGGATACGTCCGATAAACCCATCTTT.

This clone was counted between two and nine times. It is likely a read error: a sequence one base away is far more abundant. Other DNA sequences in the same sample also yield this CDR3. The gene calls are TRDV1 and TRDJ1; 13 positions agree with TRDD3. The CDR3 loop spans 20 amino acids. With 1 base clipped from V and 2 bases from J, the junction kept 13 bases outside the gene matches. CDR1 and CDR2 from the germline V gene are TSWWSYY and QGS. The DNA for the CDR3 is TGTGCTCTTGGGGAACATATTCCCTCCACTGGGGGATACGCGACCGATAAACTCATCTTT. Its protein is CALGEHIPSTGGYATDKLIF.

With regard to this clone: TCRdb pairs this DNA with a much larger clone's protein that differs at residue 3, likely a read error; the protein shown was translated from the DNA. The gene calls are TRDV1 and TRDJ2; 13 nucleotides line up with TRDD3. Here the J gene came from matching the DNA to germline, since TCRdb omits it. Germline CDR1 reads TSWWSYY; CDR2 reads QGS. CDR3 length: 29 residues. CDR3 amino acids: CAPGEVDLPYYLYTFTGGYAVSGAAQLFF. The CDR3 DNA follows: TGTGCTCCTGGGGAAGTGGACCTTCCGTACTACCTCTATACCTTTACTGGGGGATACGCGGTAAGTGGGGCAGCACAACTCTTCTTT.